These T cell receptor beta chains were read from a single sample in a study of blood T cells in healthy people across ages. TCRdb reprocessed the 5' RACE reads via MiXCR and lists one record per CDR3 protein. The sample holds 1.5 million to 1.9 million distinct CDR3 sequences, under 55% seen once. Sequencing was performed on blood. The receptors here all came from a woman aged 18-29 years in good health. Both conserved end residues are part of each CDR3. The order of the fields is clone size, D gene, J gene, V gene, CDR3 DNA, CDR3 protein. D genes are given only for firm matches. Size is stated for part of the rows, as once, few or many counts, or as a class when the clone is expanded.

clone_size: .; d_call: .; j_call: TRBJ2-3; v_call: TRBV15; cdr3_nt: TGTGCCACCAGCAGAGGCCCCCAGGGGGGGGCAAGCACAGATACGCAGTATTTT; cdr3_aa: CATSRGPQGGASTDTQYF
clone_size: .; d_call: .; j_call: TRBJ2-7; v_call: TRBV7-2; cdr3_nt: TGTGCCAGCAGCTTCATGACCGGAGCCCACGAGCAGTACTTC; cdr3_aa: CASSFMTGAHEQYF
clone_size: .; d_call: TRBD1; j_call: TRBJ1-2; v_call: TRBV5-1; cdr3_nt: TGCGCCAGCAGCACCTGGACAGGGGGCGGCTACACCTTC; cdr3_aa: CASSTWTGGGYTF
clone_size: few; d_call: TRBD1; j_call: TRBJ2-1; v_call: TRBV6-2/TRBV6-3; cdr3_nt: TGTGCCAGCAGCGGAATCAGGGGGCTTAAGTACAATGAGCAGTTCTTC; cdr3_aa: CASSGIRGLKYNEQFF
clone_size: .; d_call: TRBD2; j_call: TRBJ2-1; v_call: TRBV2; cdr3_nt: TGTGCCAGCAGTGGGGCGGGGGGTTACTCCTACAATGAGCAGTTCTTC; cdr3_aa: CASSGAGGYSYNEQFF
clone_size: few; d_call: .; j_call: TRBJ2-3; v_call: TRBV4-3; cdr3_nt: TGCGCCAGCAGCCAAGGGAACAGGGGCACAGATACGCAGTATTTT; cdr3_aa: CASSQGNRGTDTQYF
clone_size: few; d_call: TRBD2; j_call: TRBJ2-7; v_call: TRBV20-1; cdr3_nt: TGCAGTGCACTACTAGCGAGACCCTACGAGCAGTACTTC; cdr3_aa: CSALLARPYEQYF
clone_size: few; d_call: TRBD1; j_call: TRBJ2-7; v_call: TRBV5-1; cdr3_nt: TGCGCCAGCAGCTTGGGTGGGACAGGCCTCTCCTACGAGCAGTACTTC; cdr3_aa: CASSLGGTGLSYEQYF
clone_size: .; d_call: .; j_call: TRBJ2-7; v_call: TRBV7-2; cdr3_nt: TGTGCCAACAGCTCTCTCAGGGGTTTCGAGCAGTACTTC; cdr3_aa: CANSSLRGFEQYF
clone_size: .; d_call: .; j_call: TRBJ2-1; v_call: TRBV13; cdr3_nt: TGTACCAGCAGCTTCAGTCTGGGTGAGCAGTTCTTC; cdr3_aa: CTSSFSLGEQFF
clone_size: few; d_call: TRBD1; j_call: TRBJ2-4; v_call: TRBV6-6; cdr3_nt: TGTGCCAGCATTCCAGGGGGTTCCAAAAACATTCAGTACTTC; cdr3_aa: CASIPGGSKNIQYF
clone_size: .; d_call: TRBD2; j_call: TRBJ2-3; v_call: TRBV7-2; cdr3_nt: TGTGCCAGCAGCCAGGGACTAGCGGGGGGGAGACGGACAGATACGCAGTATTTT; cdr3_aa: CASSQGLAGGRRTDTQYF